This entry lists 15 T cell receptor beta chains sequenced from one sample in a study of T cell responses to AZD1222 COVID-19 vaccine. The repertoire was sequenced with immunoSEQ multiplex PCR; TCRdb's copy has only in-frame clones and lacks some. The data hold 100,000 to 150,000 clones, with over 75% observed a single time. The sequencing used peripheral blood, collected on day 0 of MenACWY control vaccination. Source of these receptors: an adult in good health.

DNA of the CDR3: TGTGCCAGCAGTGGGACAGGGACTGTTAATTCACCCCTCCACTTT. It specifies CASSGTGTVNSPLHF. The V gene is TRBV27, the J gene TRBJ1-6; 9 positions match TRBD1. V gave up 5 bases and J gave up 6 bases; unmatched junction bases: 5. The CDR3 runs 15 residues. Germline V CDR1 and CDR2: MNHEY, SMNVEV (reference sequence).

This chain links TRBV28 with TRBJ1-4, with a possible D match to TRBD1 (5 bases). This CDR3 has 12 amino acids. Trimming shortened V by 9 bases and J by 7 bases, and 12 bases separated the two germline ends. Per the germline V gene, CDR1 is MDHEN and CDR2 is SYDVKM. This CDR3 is CASSGVGEKLFF. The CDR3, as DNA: TGTGCCAGTTCGGGGGTGGGTGAAAAACTGTTTTTT.

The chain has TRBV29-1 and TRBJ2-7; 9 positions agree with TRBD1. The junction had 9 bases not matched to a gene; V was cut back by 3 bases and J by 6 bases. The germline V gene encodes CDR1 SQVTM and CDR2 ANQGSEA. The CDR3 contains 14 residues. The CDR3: CSVELGQGLGEQYF. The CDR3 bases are TGCAGCGTTGAGTTGGGACAGGGTCTCGGCGAGCAGTACTTC.

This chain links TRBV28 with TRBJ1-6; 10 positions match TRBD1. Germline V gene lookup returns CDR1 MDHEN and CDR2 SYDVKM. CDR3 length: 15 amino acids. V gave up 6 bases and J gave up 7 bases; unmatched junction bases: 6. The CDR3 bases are TGTGCCAGCAGACCTGGGACAGGGGAAAATTCACCCCTCCACTTT. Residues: CASRPGTGENSPLHF.

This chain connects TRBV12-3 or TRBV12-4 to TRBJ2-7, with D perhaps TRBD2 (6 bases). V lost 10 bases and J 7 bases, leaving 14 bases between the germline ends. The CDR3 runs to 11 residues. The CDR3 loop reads CATARSGEQYF. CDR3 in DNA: TGTGCCACCGCGCGCAGCGGGGAGCAGTACTTC.

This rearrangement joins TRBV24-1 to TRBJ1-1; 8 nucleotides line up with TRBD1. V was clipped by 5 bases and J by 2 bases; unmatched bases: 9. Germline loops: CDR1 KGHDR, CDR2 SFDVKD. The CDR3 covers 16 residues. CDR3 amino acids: CATSAVPGQENTEAFF. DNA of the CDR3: TGTGCCACCAGTGCTGTACCGGGACAGGAAAACACTGAAGCTTTCTTT.

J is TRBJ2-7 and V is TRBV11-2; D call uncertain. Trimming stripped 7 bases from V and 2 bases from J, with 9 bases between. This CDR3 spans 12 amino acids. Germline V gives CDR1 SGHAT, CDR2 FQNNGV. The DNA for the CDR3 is TGTGCCAGCACCCACCTTACCTACGAGCAGTACTTC. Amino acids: CASTHLTYEQYF.

As DNA, the CDR3 is TGCAGCGCAGCGGGAGGACAGACGTTCTACGAGCAGTACTTC. It codes for CSAAGGQTFYEQYF. The rearrangement links TRBV29-1 to TRBJ2-7; 9 bases line up with TRBD2. The CDR3 has 14 amino acids. From germline, CDR1 is SQVTM and CDR2 ANQGSEA. Unmatched junction bases numbered 10, after V lost 7 bases and J lost 3 bases.

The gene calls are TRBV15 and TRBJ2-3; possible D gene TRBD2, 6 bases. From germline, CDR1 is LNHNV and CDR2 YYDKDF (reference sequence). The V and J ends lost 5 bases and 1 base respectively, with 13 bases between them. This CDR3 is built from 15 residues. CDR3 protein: CATSPRDIRTDTQYF. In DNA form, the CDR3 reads TGTGCCACCAGCCCGCGGGATATTCGCACAGATACGCAGTATTTT.

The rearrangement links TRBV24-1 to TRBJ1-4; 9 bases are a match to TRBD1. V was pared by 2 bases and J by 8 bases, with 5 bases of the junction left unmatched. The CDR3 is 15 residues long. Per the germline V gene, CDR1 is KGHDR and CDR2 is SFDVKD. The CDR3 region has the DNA TGTGCCACCAGTGATTACAGGGGGCTCGGAGAAAAACTGTTTTTT. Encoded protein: CATSDYRGLGEKLFF.

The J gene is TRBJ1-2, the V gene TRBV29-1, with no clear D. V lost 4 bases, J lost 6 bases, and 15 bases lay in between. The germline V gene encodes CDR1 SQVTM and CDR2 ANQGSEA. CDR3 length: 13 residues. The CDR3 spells CSVGNWGEHGYTF. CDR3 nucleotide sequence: TGCAGCGTTGGGAATTGGGGTGAGCATGGCTACACCTTC.

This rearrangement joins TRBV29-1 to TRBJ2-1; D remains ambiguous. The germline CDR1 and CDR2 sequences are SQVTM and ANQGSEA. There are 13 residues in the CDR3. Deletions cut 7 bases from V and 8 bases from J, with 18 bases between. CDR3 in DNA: TGCAGCGCCTTACCCCCAAATACTGATGAGCAGTTCTTC. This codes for CSALPPNTDEQFF.

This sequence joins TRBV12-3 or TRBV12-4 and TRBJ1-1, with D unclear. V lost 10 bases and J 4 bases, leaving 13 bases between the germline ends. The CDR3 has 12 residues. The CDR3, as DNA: TGTGCCACAATAAAGGGCGGCACTGAAGCTTTCTTT. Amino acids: CATIKGGTEAFF.

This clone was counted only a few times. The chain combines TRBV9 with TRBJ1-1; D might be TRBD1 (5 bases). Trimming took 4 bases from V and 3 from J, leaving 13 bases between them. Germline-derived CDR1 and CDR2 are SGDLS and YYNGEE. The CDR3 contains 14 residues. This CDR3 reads CASSRETDYTEAFF. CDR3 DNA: TGTGCCAGCAGCAGAGAGACAGATTACACTGAAGCTTTCTTT.

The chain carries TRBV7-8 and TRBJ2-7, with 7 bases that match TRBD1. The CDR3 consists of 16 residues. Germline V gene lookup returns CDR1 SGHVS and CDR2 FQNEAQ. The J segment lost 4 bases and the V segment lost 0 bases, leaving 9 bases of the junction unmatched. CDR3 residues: CASSLAPGQLIYEQYF. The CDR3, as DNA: TGTGCCAGCAGCTTAGCACCGGGACAGCTTATTTACGAGCAGTACTTC.